This is a list of T cell receptor beta chains from one sample in a study of blood T cell repertoires in COVID-19. Generated by immunoSEQ multiplex PCR, the TCRdb table keeps only in-frame clones and is missing some. This sample has approximately 200,000 clones; about nine tenths occur once, and the top ten carry 1.5% to 2%. The sample was peripheral blood. All receptors come from a man between 70 and 80 years old with acute or convalescent COVID-19. The CDR3 runs from the conserved cysteine through the conserved F or W. The order of the fields is clone size, V gene, J gene, D gene, CDR3 protein, CDR3 DNA. A D gene is named only where the DNA matches it firmly. The size of a clone is reported for some rows only, either as once, few or many, or as a class for expanded clones.

abundance: once; v_gene: TRBV2; j_gene: TRBJ2-7; d_gene: TRBD1; CDR3aa: CASSEHGQGEQYF; CDR3nt: TGTGCCAGCAGTGAACACGGACAGGGAGAGCAGTACTTC
abundance: -; v_gene: TRBV12-3/TRBV12-4; j_gene: TRBJ1-3; d_gene: -; CDR3aa: CASSPLSGNTIYF; CDR3nt: TGTGCCAGCAGCCCTCTCTCTGGAAACACCATATATTTT
abundance: -; v_gene: TRBV27; j_gene: TRBJ2-3; d_gene: TRBD2; CDR3aa: CASRLAGGPRDTQYF; CDR3nt: TGTGCCAGCAGACTAGCGGGAGGGCCGAGAGATACGCAGTATTTT
abundance: -; v_gene: TRBV7-2; j_gene: TRBJ2-2; d_gene: TRBD1; CDR3aa: CASSSRGGQGSGELFF; CDR3nt: TGTGCCAGCAGCTCTAGGGGCGGACAGGGGTCCGGGGAGCTGTTTTTT
abundance: -; v_gene: TRBV13; j_gene: TRBJ2-3; d_gene: TRBD2; CDR3aa: CASSLLGSSGRDTQYF; CDR3nt: TGTGCCAGCAGCTTATTGGGTTCTAGCGGGAGAGATACGCAGTATTTT
abundance: -; v_gene: TRBV7-2; j_gene: TRBJ2-5; d_gene: -; CDR3aa: CASSRRSQNQETQYF; CDR3nt: TGTGCCAGCAGCCGCAGGTCCCAGAACCAAGAGACCCAGTACTTC
abundance: -; v_gene: TRBV20-1; j_gene: TRBJ2-7; d_gene: TRBD1; CDR3aa: CSASRTGGNYEQYF; CDR3nt: TGCAGTGCTAGTCGGACAGGGGGGAACTACGAGCAGTACTTC
abundance: -; v_gene: TRBV6-5; j_gene: TRBJ2-1; d_gene: -; CDR3aa: CASGRDTNEQFF; CDR3nt: TGTGCCAGCGGTAGGGACACCAATGAGCAGTTCTTC
abundance: -; v_gene: TRBV28; j_gene: TRBJ2-1; d_gene: TRBD1; CDR3aa: CASSWTGAYNEQFF; CDR3nt: TGTGCCAGCAGTTGGACAGGGGCCTACAATGAGCAGTTCTTC
abundance: -; v_gene: TRBV24-1; j_gene: TRBJ2-3; d_gene: -; CDR3aa: CATSDDSTDTQYF; CDR3nt: TGTGCCACCAGTGATGACAGTACAGATACGCAGTATTTT
abundance: -; v_gene: TRBV29-1; j_gene: TRBJ2-4; d_gene: TRBD1; CDR3aa: CSVEDGFFQTGSANIQYF; CDR3nt: TGCAGCGTTGAAGACGGGTTCTTTCAGACAGGGAGTGCAAACATTCAGTACTTC
abundance: -; v_gene: TRBV7-9; j_gene: TRBJ2-1; d_gene: -; CDR3aa: CASSHNPGNEQFF; CDR3nt: TGTGCCAGCAGCCACAACCCGGGGAATGAGCAGTTCTTC
abundance: once; v_gene: TRBV19; j_gene: TRBJ2-2; d_gene: TRBD2; CDR3aa: CASSRKGTSGGNTGELFF; CDR3nt: TGTGCCAGTAGCCGGAAGGGGACTAGCGGAGGGAACACCGGGGAGCTGTTTTTT
abundance: -; v_gene: TRBV7-8; j_gene: TRBJ2-5; d_gene: TRBD2; CDR3aa: CASSLVSGGRGRETQYF; CDR3nt: TGTGCCAGCAGCTTAGTTTCGGGCGGGAGGGGTCGCGAGACCCAGTACTTC
abundance: -; v_gene: TRBV19; j_gene: TRBJ1-3; d_gene: -; CDR3aa: CASSLTTGFPGNTIYF; CDR3nt: TGTGCCAGTAGTCTGACGACAGGATTCCCTGGAAACACCATATATTTT
abundance: -; v_gene: TRBV7-8; j_gene: TRBJ1-1; d_gene: -; CDR3aa: CASSLGSVNTEAFF; CDR3nt: TGTGCCAGCAGCTTAGGTTCGGTGAACACTGAAGCTTTCTTT
abundance: -; v_gene: TRBV25-1; j_gene: TRBJ1-2; d_gene: -; CDR3aa: CASSESWTGGGTGGYTF; CDR3nt: TGTGCCAGCAGTGAATCCTGGACGGGTGGGGGGACCGGTGGCTACACCTTC
abundance: few; v_gene: TRBV19; j_gene: TRBJ2-1; d_gene: TRBD1; CDR3aa: CASSLPQGQRSYNEQFF; CDR3nt: TGTGCCAGTAGTCTCCCACAGGGACAGAGGTCCTACAATGAGCAGTTCTTC
abundance: once; v_gene: TRBV12-3/TRBV12-4; j_gene: TRBJ2-2; d_gene: -; CDR3aa: CASSPRGTGELFF; CDR3nt: TGTGCCAGCAGCCCTAGGGGGACCGGGGAGCTGTTTTTT
abundance: few; v_gene: TRBV12-3/TRBV12-4; j_gene: TRBJ1-1; d_gene: -; CDR3aa: CASSLFGNTEAFF; CDR3nt: TGTGCCAGCAGTTTGTTCGGGAACACTGAAGCTTTCTTT
abundance: -; v_gene: TRBV19; j_gene: TRBJ2-7; d_gene: TRBD1; CDR3aa: CASSPGQVYEQYF; CDR3nt: TGTGCCAGTAGTCCGGGACAGGTCTACGAGCAGTACTTC
abundance: -; v_gene: TRBV6-2/TRBV6-3; j_gene: TRBJ2-1; d_gene: -; CDR3aa: CASSDTGRPFF; CDR3nt: TGTGCCAGCAGCGATACAGGGAGACCGTTCTTC
abundance: -; v_gene: TRBV6-5; j_gene: TRBJ2-3; d_gene: TRBD2; CDR3aa: CASSRSGTPTDTQYF; CDR3nt: TGTGCCAGCAGTCGCAGCGGGACCCCCACAGATACGCAGTATTTT
abundance: -; v_gene: TRBV15; j_gene: TRBJ2-5; d_gene: -; CDR3aa: CATSRDKGPATQYF; CDR3nt: TGTGCCACCAGCAGAGACAAGGGGCCAGCGACCCAGTACTTC
abundance: -; v_gene: TRBV10-3; j_gene: TRBJ1-5; d_gene: -; CDR3aa: CATQGYSNQPQHF; CDR3nt: TGTGCCACTCAGGGGTATAGCAATCAGCCCCAGCATTTT
abundance: -; v_gene: TRBV7-2; j_gene: TRBJ2-7; d_gene: TRBD1; CDR3aa: CASIPGQAGSYEQYF; CDR3nt: TGTGCCAGCATTCCCGGACAGGCTGGCTCCTACGAGCAGTACTTC
abundance: -; v_gene: TRBV7-9; j_gene: TRBJ1-5; d_gene: TRBD1; CDR3aa: CASSLGQGGQPQHF; CDR3nt: TGTGCCAGCAGCCTGGGACAGGGTGGTCAGCCCCAGCATTTT